Here is one T cell receptor (beta chain) with its context. The data stem from a study of shared clonotypes between healthy human individuals. TCRdb's table, derived via immunoSEQ multiplex PCR, lists solely in-frame clones and lacks some. The sample records about 490,000 clones, less than 80% being singletons. CDR3 size: 16 residues. J gave up 4 bases and V 5 bases, and 8 bases lay outside the gene matches. CDR1 LNHDA and CDR2 SQIVND come from the germline V gene (reference sequence). The receptor was isolated from a middle-aged woman in good health. Some clones in this sample may be carry-over from other donors' samples. The J gene is TRBJ2-3, the V gene TRBV19; 11 bases map to TRBD2. Specimen: PBMCs. CDR3 nucleotides: TGTGCCAGTAGTCCGCGACTAGCGGGAATCGCAGATACGCAGTATTTT. This sequence encodes CASSPRLAGIADTQYF.